The T cell receptor (beta chain) under discussion was sequenced for a study of cytomegalovirus exposure and HLA in healthy donors. Study context: As an earlier analysis found, some 180 million T cells yielded 100 million to 130 million unique TCR beta sequences. Broader study findings: Exclusion as indistinguishable affected some V segments, including TRBV6-2 and TRBV6-3. Reports described diagnosis of cytomegalovirus status by the classifier as highly specific and sensitive. Usually a TCR sequence was rare, but some public TCRs were found in many donors.

Comment on this clone: Its specificity is unknown.

There are 13 residues in the CDR3. V dropped 10 bases and J dropped 3; count of bases not matched to a gene: 7. Germline assignment: CDR1 LNHDA and CDR2 SQIVND (reference sequence). Use of 60 Vbeta and 13 Jbeta primers characterized the PCR. Profiled with immunoSEQ multiplex PCR; TCRdb holds only in-frame clones, not every one. Among about 130,000 clones, around three quarters were seen once, and the ten largest hold under 6%. The chain joins TRBV19 to TRBJ2-3, with TRBD1 matching over 7 bases. The specimen sequenced was PBMCs. The sequence was collected from a man aged 30-40 years in good health and CMV-seronegative. The DNA for the CDR3 is TGTGCCACCGAGGACAGGACAACAGATACGCAGTATTTT. Its protein is CATEDRTTDTQYF.